Here is one TCR beta chain with its context. This clone's antigen is unknown. Nothing much larger sits one base from this clone, and base qualities are not available. The cohort was made up of 500 to 850 healthy bone marrow donors. All cohort members were sampled while nominally healthy, although unrecorded immune exposures were likely present. The donor tested CMV seronegative and was one of the 352 seronegative cohort members. A peripheral blood sample was collected from each donor, and TCR beta sequencing was performed on peripheral blood mononuclear cells. The Qiagen DNeasy Blood Extraction Kit was used to extract genomic DNA from the blood cell samples. The germline V gene gives CDR1 as SGHTS and CDR2 as YDEGEE. Including the terminal cysteine and phenylalanine, the CDR3 comprises 15 residues. Only the CDR3 DNA stays, 45 bases, in frame from base 1. V was cut back by 8 bases and J by 4 bases, leaving a gap of 19 bases between them.

The entry originates in a study of cytomegalovirus exposure and HLA in healthy donors (dated by TCRdb to 2017 to 2019). Concerning the study at large: An earlier analysis of some 600 of the donors reported approximately 260 Gb of sequence data and 100 million to 120 million unique TCR beta sequences obtained from around 180 million T cells. An early release covering 550 to 700 HLA-typed donors comprised about 300 gigabases of sequencing data and around 80 million unique TCR sequences. Among the approximately 420 genotyped donors, around 81% belonged to the genetic ancestry cluster associated with self-reported Caucasian donors. The study was designed to test whether signatures of past pathogen exposure could be identified by cataloging public T cell receptors. Using immunosequencing, the study profiled T cell repertoires from 640 or so subjects and related those repertoires to cytomegalovirus serostatus. Besides the first cohort of around 670 subjects, a separate validation cohort made up of roughly 120 different subjects was used. The study combined high-throughput TCR immunosequencing, statistical association of individual TCRs with disease status, and machine learning to predict cytomegalovirus infection status. A later analysis re-analyzed previously published TCR beta repertoires from approximately 700 donors and added high-resolution HLA genotyping to study TCR occurrence patterns. Rather than using new phenotypic data, the later analysis identified candidate immune exposures from TCR beta sequences and from how often those sequences occurred across donors. In an earlier analysis of 587 of the donors, high-throughput TCR beta sequencing was used to judge whether each TCR beta V gene segment behaved as functional or pseudogenic. Alongside the repertoire data, information on donor age, sex, ethnicity and CMV serostatus was compiled. A later genetic analysis took genome-wide SNP genotypes for 398 of the 666 donors and used that subset as a discovery cohort. Every discovery cohort repertoire had been produced on one sequencing platform. HLA typing covered class I and class II loci at four-digit resolution. The number of donors typed differed by locus, with roughly 629-640 for A, B, C, DRB1 and DQB1, 522 for DQA1, under 610 for DPA1, and about 450 for DPB1. Roughly five DR-DQ haplotypes were handled as single units for association and clustering because linkage in the cohort was strong. Among some 400 genotyped donors of the cohort, an average of approximately 220,000 unique TCR beta nucleotide sequences was sequenced per donor, of which roughly 17% were non-productive.

Receptors were amplified or captured by the immunoSEQ multiplex PCR assay. The multiplex PCR relied on a mix of 60 forward primers for TCR Vbeta segments and 13 reverse primers for TCR Jbeta segments. The CDR3 region of rearranged TCR beta genes was amplified from genomic DNA by a multiplex PCR assay. Amplified TCR beta libraries were sequenced as 87-base-pair reads on the Illumina HiSeq System. Regarding the original processing steps: A later analysis tallied 75 million to 95 million unique TCR beta chains across the 600 to 700 repertoires, and around 9.9 million of those chains were shared by two or more donors. A nearest-neighbor algorithm error-corrected the raw reads and collapsed the reads into unique sequences, merging closely related sequences to remove PCR and sequencing errors. CDR3 sequences were aligned to IMGT reference sequences to assign V, D and J gene segments. Each retained sequence needed at least a six-nucleotide match to both a V gene segment and a J gene segment. A rearrangement was called productive if the CDR3 had no stop codons and remained in frame with V and J, and every other rearrangement was called non-productive. CDR3 was defined according to IMGT convention as the region running from the second conserved V-encoded cysteine to the conserved J-encoded phenylalanine. The earlier analysis of about 570 of the donors excluded any sequence lacking an unambiguous match to a single V gene segment. An earlier analysis of 500 to 700 of the donors classified V segments as functional when productive rearrangements were above 56.7% and as segregating when the standard deviation between donors was above 5%. To diagnose cytomegalovirus status from the catalog of TCR beta chain sequences, a statistical classification framework was built. In a later analysis, V and J genes were assigned by comparing TCR nucleotide sequences against IMGT/GENE-DB human TR gene sequences. The TCRdist pipeline was used in a later analysis to assign CDR3 sequences and most-parsimonious VDJ recombination scenarios. In a later analysis, each TCR beta chain was defined by its CDR3 amino acid sequence together with its V-gene family, and reads lacking a unique V-gene family were excluded. In a later analysis, some 600 highly shared, low-generation-probability nucleotide sequences were removed to address suspected cross-contamination and a sequencing artifact. In a later analysis, a clonal expansion index was calculated for each public chain from normalized within-repertoire ranks of inferred template counts. In a later analysis, generation probabilities were computed with a VDJ recombination model fitted to out-of-frame rearrangements, and the resulting probabilities were checked against IGoR. In a later analysis, TCR-TCR, TCR-HLA and TCR-CMV co-occurrence was scored with hypergeometric tests, and a repertoire-size bias correction was applied to TCR pairs. False discovery rates were estimated in a later analysis by permuting HLA or CMV assignments 20 times. In a later analysis, co-occurring TCRs were grouped with DBSCAN, and TCRdist sequence similarity was added when clustering was performed within HLA-allele-positive subsets. Co-occurrence clustering excluded repertoires with fewer than 30,000 or more than 120,000 public chains, plus five with anomalous nucleotide sharing. TCRdb stores this immuneACCESS table with in-frame sequences only. Part of the clones is absent; in the studies checked, under half of the shortfall reflects unresolved V genes, and no reason is known for the rest. The V and J calls and clone size come from that table; D and trimming were worked out from the DNA. Within this sample are under 150,000 clones, with about 69% of them counted one time only. 3.1% of the sample lies in the top ten.

What the work shows at the level of the full study, not this receptor alone: At a false discovery rate of 0.05, a later analysis linked 16,951 TCR beta sequences to specific HLA alleles. Because counts were too low, approximately 15 rarely observed V segments, including chromosome 9 orphons, were excluded from the earlier analysis of under 650 of the donors. In a later genetic analysis, a missense DCLRE1C variant was associated with V-gene and J-gene trimming of TCR beta chains, and the association was replicated in an independent cohort. A further reported finding was that TCR beta sequences accurately predicted the HLA-A and HLA-B alleles for most subjects in the first cohort. Correlated functional status among segregating V segments might reflect linkage disequilibrium, but an unknown experimental factor could not be ruled out. Across donors, most TCR sequences were observed very rarely, whereas some public TCRs were present in many individuals. Roughly uniform sequencing depth across donors was assumed in presence/absence analyses, although this assumption may not hold. Immune exposure information for the cohort was limited to CMV serostatus. According to a later analysis, most CMV-associated TCR beta chains appeared to be HLA-restricted, and the HLA associations seemed to be driven largely by CMV exposure. In a later analysis, TCR association rates were found to vary across HLA loci, with the most associated TCRs seen for DRB1 alleles and the fewest for HLA-C alleles. A total of 164 TCR beta chains were listed by the study as associated with cytomegalovirus. According to a later genetic analysis, donors in an Asian-associated ancestry cluster had fewer N-insertions in productive TCRs than the approximately 710-donor mean. Assigning TCR associations to individual alleles was difficult when HLA alleles, especially DR and DQ, strongly co-occurred. According to a later analysis, parvovirus B19, influenza, CMV and Epstein-Barr virus appeared linked to several top co-occurrence clusters. A cluster of highly shared sequence variants was judged likely to be a technical artifact of the sequencing pipeline. Some IMGT-functional V segments, including TRBV6-2 and TRBV6-3, could not be distinguished by the 87-base-pair reads and were therefore excluded. Only TCR beta chains were sequenced in this cohort, and the absence of alpha or paired-chain data limited detectable features. In a later analysis, HLA-associated TCR beta chains showed more clonal expansion and lower generation probabilities than non-associated chains that were equally common. In both the original and validation cohorts, the classifier was reported to diagnose cytomegalovirus status with high specificity and sensitivity. In an earlier analysis of under 600 of the donors, most TCR beta V segments were observed in productive rearrangements about 90% or about 30% of the time, broadly matching IMGT annotations. The authors suggested that the approach could potentially be extended to other disease states and immunological phenotypes. A few of the identified cytomegalovirus-associated TCR beta chains were confirmed in vitro to be specific for cytomegalovirus antigens. HLA typing was unavailable for some donors at each locus, so association tests used only the typed subset.

Source material: PBMCs. The V and J segments used are TRBV5-8 and TRBJ1-3, with the D gene not confidently named. The source of this sequence is a man aged 30-40 years in good health and CMV-seronegative. The sequence in DNA is TGTGCCAGGAGGCCGAGAAACGGGGAGGGAAACACCATATATTTT. Translated, it reads CARRPRNGEGNTIYF.